The 2 T cell receptor beta chains given below trace back to one sample, sequenced in a study of T cell responses to AZD1222 COVID-19 vaccine. The protocol was immunoSEQ multiplex PCR, while the TCRdb copy is restricted to in-frame clones and leaves out a portion. The sample carries about 150,000 clones, 85% to 95% recorded once. This material consisted of peripheral blood, taken on day 0 of AZD1222 vaccination. The receptors come from an adult in good health.

The chain uses TRBV29-1 and TRBJ1-1, with a tentative D call TRBD1 (6 bases). CDR3 size: 13 residues. Trimming took off 7 bases at V and 5 bases at J, with 17 bases between the two ends. Looked up from germline, CDR1 is SQVTM and CDR2 is ANQGSEA. The chain's CDR3 is CSAERGARTEAFF. CDR3 coding DNA: TGCAGCGCGGAGCGGGGGGCGCGAACTGAAGCTTTCTTT.

V gene TRBV3-1 (or the pseudogene TRBV3-2) combines with J gene TRBJ2-7; D is undetermined. Germline V gene data show CDR1 as LGHDT and CDR2 as YNNKEL (reference sequence). Trimming stripped 4 bases from V and 0 bases from J, with 19 bases between. The CDR3 has 17 residues. The CDR3 nucleotides read TGTGCCAGCAGCCCCCCCGAAGAGGCGCCCCCCTCCTACGAGCAGTACTTC. This translates into CASSPPEEAPPSYEQYF.